A selection of T cell receptor beta chains follows, all from one sample in a study of CD8 T cells in Susac syndrome. MiXCR, applied by TCRdb to the immunoSEQ multiplex PCR reads, yields one record per CDR3 protein. The sample includes 110,000 or so distinct CDR3 sequences, 80% to 95% of them seen just once. The sample comprised CD4+ T cells from PBMCs. All receptors come from a human donor in good health. Both conserved end residues are part of each CDR3. The order of the fields is V gene, J gene, D gene, clone size, CDR3 DNA, CDR3 protein. The D gene is left open where the match is weak. The size entry is marked missing in some rows and otherwise reads once, few, many or a size class.

>TRBV12-3/TRBV12-4|TRBJ2-6|.|.
TGTGCCAGCAGTTTAAGCCCCTCTGGGGCCAACGTCCTGACTTTC
CASSLSPSGANVLTF
>TRBV4-3|TRBJ2-7|TRBD1|.
TGCGCCAGCAGTCAAGGACAGGGAAGGTCCTACGAGCAGTACTTC
CASSQGQGRSYEQYF
>TRBV29-1|TRBJ2-3|.|.
TGCAGCGTTGAAGTCCGCGAGGGTGGGGGGTTCGTTGGCACAGATACGCAGTATTTT
CSVEVREGGGFVGTDTQYF
>TRBV7-9|TRBJ2-7|TRBD1|.
TGTGCCAGCAGCTTAGCCTCCTCTCGCCTTACAGGGGTCGAATTTAAGCAGTACTTC
CASSLASSRLTGVEFKQYF
>TRBV20-1|TRBJ2-7|TRBD1|once
TGCAGTGCTAGAAAACAGGGGAGATACTACGAGCAGTACTTC
CSARKQGRYYEQYF
>TRBV7-2|TRBJ1-1|.|.
TGTGCCAGCAGCTTACGGCAGTTGAACACTGAAGCTTTCTTT
CASSLRQLNTEAFF
>TRBV7-2|TRBJ1-1|.|.
TGTGCCAGCAGCTTAAGAGTGGGGGACACTGAAGCTTTCTTT
CASSLRVGDTEAFF
>TRBV6-5|TRBJ1-5|.|.
TGTGCCAGCAGGAAGAATAGCAATCAGCCCCAGCATTTT
CASRKNSNQPQHF
>TRBV28|TRBJ2-3|.|.
TGTGCCAGTTTAACCGGAGTGACAGATACGCAGTATTTT
CASLTGVTDTQYF
>TRBV12-3/TRBV12-4|TRBJ2-2|TRBD1|.
TGTGCCGGACAGGGTAACACCGGGGAGCTGTTTTTT
CAGQGNTGELFF
>TRBV5-1|TRBJ1-5|TRBD1|.
TGCGCCAGCAGCTTTGAGGGACAGGGGAATCAGCCCCAGCATTTT
CASSFEGQGNQPQHF
>TRBV4-3|TRBJ1-2|TRBD1|.
TGCGCCAGCAGCCAAGATCCGGAACAGGGGGACGGCTACACCTTC
CASSQDPEQGDGYTF
>TRBV7-3|TRBJ1-5|TRBD1|.
TGTGCCAGCAGCTTGACAGGGCAAGACAATCAGCCCCAGCATTTT
CASSLTGQDNQPQHF
>TRBV7-9|TRBJ1-2|.|.
TGTGCCAGCAGCTCCGACAGACGTGGCTACACCTTC
CASSSDRRGYTF
>TRBV11-1|TRBJ2-1|.|.
TGTGCCAGCAGCGCCCCAACGGGTGTCGCCTACAATGAGCAGTTCTTC
CASSAPTGVAYNEQFF
>TRBV12-3/TRBV12-4|TRBJ1-2|TRBD1|once
TGTGCCAGCAGTTTAGCTGTACGTAGAGGGACAGGGATAGCGAGCGGCTACACCTTC
CASSLAVRRGTGIASGYTF
>TRBV5-1|TRBJ2-3|TRBD2|.
TGCGCCAGCAGCCCCGGACTAGCGGGAGGAGATACGCAGTATTTT
CASSPGLAGGDTQYF
>TRBV5-1|TRBJ1-4|TRBD1|.
TGCGCCAGCAGCGTCGGGACAGGGAGTGAAAAACTGTTTTTT
CASSVGTGSEKLFF
>TRBV7-2|TRBJ1-5|.|.
TGTGCCAGCAGGCAGGGTAGGAGCAATCAGCCCCAGCATTTT
CASRQGRSNQPQHF
>TRBV20-1|TRBJ1-1|.|.
TGCAGTGCTAGAGGCCTAGTGGGCATTGAAGCTTTCTTT
CSARGLVGIEAFF
>TRBV4-3|TRBJ2-1|TRBD2|.
TGCGCCAGCAGCCCGGGGACTAGCGGGACTAATGAGCAGTTCTTC
CASSPGTSGTNEQFF
>TRBV7-2|TRBJ1-2|TRBD1|.
TGTGCCAGCACCTTGGGGACAGGGCATGGCAAAAAGGGTGATGGCTACACCTTC
CASTLGTGHGKKGDGYTF
>TRBV18|TRBJ2-2|TRBD2|.
TGTGCCAGCTCCGTTAGCGGGAAGGCGACCGGGGAGCTGTTTTTT
CASSVSGKATGELFF
>TRBV5-5|TRBJ2-3|.|.
TGTGCCAGCAGCTTGTTTGGGGGGCTGGGAGATACGCAGTATTTT
CASSLFGGLGDTQYF
>TRBV9|TRBJ1-1|TRBD1|.
TGTGCCAGCAGCGGATTACAGGGGGCGAACACTGAAGCTTTCTTT
CASSGLQGANTEAFF
>TRBV6-2/TRBV6-3|TRBJ2-2|TRBD1|.
TGTGCCAGCACCCAGTTGGGACAGGGGAACACCGGGGAGCTGTTTTTT
CASTQLGQGNTGELFF
>TRBV20-1|TRBJ1-1|.|.
TGCAGTGCTAGGTACGAGTCTGGGGGCACTGAAGCTTTCTTT
CSARYESGGTEAFF
>TRBV29-1|TRBJ2-5|.|.
TGCAGCGCCGCGACAGCACCCCAAGAGACCCAGTACTTC
CSAATAPQETQYF
>TRBV7-3|TRBJ2-2|TRBD2|once
TGTGCCAGCAGCTCCGATTCTCGAGCGGGGGGAGTGGGGGAGCTGTTTTTT
CASSSDSRAGGVGELFF
>TRBV12-3/TRBV12-4|TRBJ2-2|TRBD2|.
TGTGCCAGTAGTAGAGCGGGAGGGGAGGGGGAGCTGTTTTTT
CASSRAGGEGELFF
>TRBV13|TRBJ2-7|TRBD1|.
TGTGCCAGCAGCTACGGGCGGACAGGGGGTGGCGACGAGCAGTACTTC
CASSYGRTGGGDEQYF
>TRBV11-3|TRBJ2-1|.|.
TGTGCCAGCAGCTTAGATCGGAGAGAGCAGTTCTTC
CASSLDRREQFF
>TRBV4-2|TRBJ2-1|.|.
TGTGCCAGCAGCCTACGGGACGGAGTGGATGAGCAGTTCTTC
CASSLRDGVDEQFF
>TRBV5-1|TRBJ2-5|.|.
TGCGCCAGCAGCGAACAGGGTGGGCAAGAGACCCAGTACTTC
CASSEQGGQETQYF
>TRBV27|TRBJ2-3|.|.
TGTGCCAGCAGAGAAGAGACCGGCGCTAGCACAGATACGCAGTATTTT
CASREETGASTDTQYF
>TRBV5-1|TRBJ2-7|.|.
TGCGCCAGCAGTTTAGGGGCGGACGAGCAGTACTTC
CASSLGADEQYF
>TRBV12-3/TRBV12-4|TRBJ2-7|.|.
TGTGCCAGCAGCCTCCTGGCCTCCTACGAGCAGTACTTC
CASSLLASYEQYF
>TRBV9|TRBJ2-5|.|.
TGTGCCAGCAGCCGGGAAGAGACCCAGTACTTC
CASSREETQYF
>TRBV5-1|TRBJ2-3|.|.
TGCGCCAGCAGATTTGGGCAGTCCACAGATACGCAGTATTTT
CASRFGQSTDTQYF
>TRBV6-2/TRBV6-3|TRBJ2-1|TRBD2|.
TGTGCCAGCAGTTCGGGACTAGCGGGAGTAGGTTGGAACAATGAGCAGTTCTTC
CASSSGLAGVGWNNEQFF
>TRBV5-1|TRBJ2-5|TRBD2|.
TGCGCCAGCAGCCTGGAGCCTAGCGGGGGGGCGGAGACCCAGTACTTC
CASSLEPSGGAETQYF
>TRBV25-1|TRBJ1-1|.|.
TGTGCCAGCAGTGCCCGCCCGGGCATGAACACTGAAGCTTTCTTT
CASSARPGMNTEAFF
>TRBV9|TRBJ1-2|.|.
TGTGCCAGCAGCGTAGGGACCGGGGGCGCGGGCGGCTACACCTTC
CASSVGTGGAGGYTF
>TRBV2|TRBJ1-5|.|.
TGTGCCAGCAGCCTGGGTGTGACAGGTAGTCAGCCCCAGCATTTT
CASSLGVTGSQPQHF
>TRBV29-1|TRBJ2-1|TRBD2|.
TGCAGCCAGACTAGCGGGAGTCGCAATGAGCAGTTCTTC
CSQTSGSRNEQFF
>TRBV7-2|TRBJ1-1|.|.
TGTGCCAGCAGCTTTCCCGTCCCCCGCACTGAAGCTTTCTTT
CASSFPVPRTEAFF
>TRBV20-1|TRBJ1-2|.|.
TGCAGTGCTAGAGAAGGGCCGAGTAACTATGGCTACACCTTC
CSAREGPSNYGYTF
>TRBV29-1|TRBJ1-1|.|.
TGCAGCGTTGGGACGTCTGCGGACACTGAAGCTTTCTTT
CSVGTSADTEAFF
>TRBV15|TRBJ2-3|TRBD2|.
TGTGCCACCAGCAGAGATCGAGCGGGAGTCGGCACAGATACGCAGTATTTT
CATSRDRAGVGTDTQYF
>TRBV7-2|TRBJ1-2|TRBD1|.
TGTGCCAGCAGCACCGGGGACAGGGTTTATGGCTACACCTTC
CASSTGDRVYGYTF
>TRBV20-1|TRBJ2-3|TRBD2|once
TGCAGTGCCATCCGTCTGGGCGGGGGGGCCGGTGAAGATACGCAGTATTTT
CSAIRLGGGAGEDTQYF